The next 28 T cell receptor beta chains were all read from a single sample in a study of T-cell reconstitution after alpha-beta-depleted transplantation in children. The library targeted TCRbeta and was prepared with unique molecular identifiers. Each CDR3 protein is one row after TCRdb ran MiXCR on the PCR reads. Of 700,000 or so distinct CDR3 sequences listed, around 14% are singletons. Source: PBMCs, taken before TCRalphabeta/CD19-depleted stem cell transplant. The receptors derive from a girl aged 2-10 years with congenital amegakaryocytic thrombocytopenia, due to receive a stem cell transplant.

The chain combines TRBV20-1 with TRBJ1-1; a possible D gene is TRBD1 (6 bases). V was shortened by 8 bases and J by 4 bases, with 20 bases between the two germline ends. The CDR3 covers 14 residues. Germline CDR1 is DFQATT and CDR2 is SNEGSKA (reference sequence). CDR3 in amino acids: CSTRGIKGGTEAFF. CDR3 bases: TGCAGTACCAGGGGAATCAAGGGCGGCACTGAAGCTTTCTTT.

Ten or more counts support this clonotype. The genes are TRBV20-1 and TRBJ2-5; 9 bases agree with TRBD2. The CDR3 spans 14 residues. After removal of 3 bases from V and 5 bases from J, the junction contained 7 bases not matched to a gene. Germline CDR1 reads DFQATT; CDR2 reads SNEGSKA (reference sequence). The CDR3 coding sequence is TGCAGTGCTAGGGTAGCGGGAGTGGAGGAGACCCAGTACTTC. Its protein product is CSARVAGVEETQYF.

The CDR3: CASSGTGRGNEQFF. The CDR3 DNA is TGCGCCAGCAGCGGAACAGGGCGGGGGAATGAGCAGTTCTTC. The genes are TRBV5-1 and TRBJ2-1; weak D call: TRBD2 (7 bases). The CDR3 loop spans 14 amino acids. The V end was cut by 4 bases, the J end by 7 bases, with 15 bases between. Germline V gives CDR1 SGHRS, CDR2 YFSETQ.

This clonotype has at least ten counts. The rearrangement joins TRBV12-3 or TRBV12-4 to TRBJ2-5, with 10 nucleotides matching TRBD2. The CDR3 extends over 16 amino acids. V shed 1 base, J shed 1 base, and the junction held 3 bases outside the gene matches. Written as DNA, the CDR3 is TGTGCCAGCAGTTTAGGGGGACTAGCGTTCCAAGAGACCCAGTACTTC. Its translation is CASSLGGLAFQETQYF.

This clonotype appeared a few times. This rearrangement joins TRBV29-1 to TRBJ2-3; no clear D. The V gene lost 6 bases and the J gene lost 3 bases, with 7 bases spanning the gap. This CDR3 comprises 11 residues. Per germline, CDR1 SQVTM and CDR2 ANQGSEA. The CDR3 DNA reads TGCAGCGTGATGGGAACAGATACGCAGTATTTT. This gives the protein CSVMGTDTQYF.

This clonotype showed up many times. The chain is built from TRBV5-1 and TRBJ2-7; perhaps TRBD1 as D (6 bases). V was trimmed by 7 bases and J by 1 base, leaving 9 bases between them. Per the germline V gene, CDR1 is SGHRS and CDR2 is YFSETQ. This CDR3 region has 12 residues. The CDR3 bases are TGCGCCAGCCGGACAGATTCCTACGAGCAGTACTTC. It encodes CASRTDSYEQYF.

This chain connects TRBV6-2 or TRBV6-3 to TRBJ1-6; unclear D gene. CDR1 and CDR2 from the germline V gene are MNHEY and SVGEGT. The CDR3 loop spans 18 amino acids. Trimming pared 2 bases from V and 1 base from J, leaving 15 bases between. CDR3 coding DNA: TGTGCCAGCAGTTACCGCGGCAGATCAGGATCCTATAATTCACCCCTCCACTTT. Protein sequence: CASSYRGRSGSYNSPLHF.

The rearrangement joins TRBV20-1 to TRBJ2-3; 9 bases fit TRBD2. Per germline, CDR1 DFQATT and CDR2 SNEGSKA (reference sequence). Trimming at V came to 6 bases and at J to 10 bases, leaving 5 bases not matched to a gene. CDR3 length: 11 amino acids. CDR3 DNA: TGCAGTGCGCGGGAGGGCCGGGCGCAGTATTTT. Encoded protein: CSAREGRAQYF.

This clonotype was seen at least ten times. This chain joins TRBV29-1 and TRBJ1-2; no clear D. The CDR3 totals 11 residues. Per germline, CDR1 SQVTM and CDR2 ANQGSEA. Trimming removed 2 bases at V and 1 base at J, with 2 bases between. CDR3 coding DNA: TGCAGCGTTGAACTTAACTATGGCTACACCTTC. Protein: CSVELNYGYTF. The full variable domain, rest sourced from reference TRBV29-1 and TRBJ1-2, is SAVISQKPSRDICQRGTSLTIQCQVDSQVTMMFWYRQQPGQSLTLIATANQGSEATYESGFVIDKFPISRPNLTFSTLTVSNMSPEDSSIYLCSVELNYGYTFGSGTRLTVV.

This clonotype was recorded a few times. Here the CDR3 DNA reads TGTGCCAGCAGTTTTCGAGTGGAACAAGAGACCCAGTACTTC. This sequence encodes CASSFRVEQETQYF. The rearrangement links TRBV12-3 or TRBV12-4 to TRBJ2-5; D call uncertain. The CDR3 consists of 14 residues. Trimming removed 3 bases from V and 2 bases from J, with 10 bases in between.

This clonotype was counted ten times or more. The chain joins TRBV10-2 to TRBJ1-1; the match to TRBD1 covers 7 bases. The germline V gene has CDR1 WSHSY and CDR2 SAAADI. The J segment lost 1 base and the V segment lost 2 bases, leaving 7 bases of the junction unmatched. The CDR3 spans 16 residues. The CDR3 loop is CASSEPKTGWNTEAFF. DNA for the CDR3: TGCGCCAGCAGTGAGCCGAAGACAGGGTGGAACACTGAAGCTTTCTTT.

This clonotype has just a few counts. The chain couples TRBV10-3 to TRBJ2-5; 10 bases align to TRBD2. Germline CDR1 and CDR2: ENHRY and SYGVKD. Losses at the gene ends were 6 bases for V and 2 bases for J; bases not matched to a gene: 18. The CDR3 loop spans 19 amino acids. CDR3 DNA sequence: TGTGCCATCAGAAGCGGGAGGGTCCTGAGGGGGCCCCCACAAGAGACCCAGTACTTC. It specifies CAIRSGRVLRGPPQETQYF.

This clonotype was found a few times. The rearrangement joins TRBV20-1 to TRBJ2-5; 11 bases match TRBD2. The ends lost 1 base at V and 7 bases at J; junction bases unmatched: 11. The CDR3 sequence is 16 residues long. Per germline, CDR1 DFQATT and CDR2 SNEGSKA (reference sequence). The CDR3 DNA is TGCAGTGCTAGAGGTGACCGGACTAGCGGGTTCGGGACCCAGTACTTC. This encodes CSARGDRTSGFGTQYF.

This clonotype was detected ten times or more. The chain links TRBV20-1 to TRBJ2-5; D possibly uses TRBD1 or TRBD2 (6 bases each). This CDR3 spans 14 amino acids. The V end was cut by 6 bases, the J end by 2 bases, with 16 bases between. Germline V CDR1 and CDR2: DFQATT, SNEGSKA (reference sequence). The CDR3 region is CSASRGGGQETQYF. The CDR3 coding sequence is TGCAGTGCCAGCAGGGGAGGAGGACAAGAGACCCAGTACTTC.

This clonotype was seen repeatedly, ten times or more. The chain recombines TRBV27 with TRBJ2-3; D gene ambiguous. V was pared by 8 bases and J by 6 bases, with 12 bases between. CDR3 length equals 12 residues. The germline CDR1 and CDR2 sequences are MNHEY and SMNVEV (reference sequence). CDR3 in amino acids: CASGPSWDTQYF. CDR3 coding DNA: TGTGCCAGCGGACCCTCATGGGATACGCAGTATTTT.

The chain couples TRBV3-1 to TRBJ1-1; D gene uncertain. V was shortened by 6 bases and J by 4 bases, with 12 bases between the two germline ends. The germline CDR1 and CDR2 sequences are LGHDT and YNNKEL (reference sequence). CDR3 length: 13 residues. CDR3: CASRPSASTEAFF. CDR3 nucleotide sequence: TGTGCCAGCAGGCCGTCGGCCAGCACTGAAGCTTTCTTT.

This clonotype was recorded many times. J is TRBJ2-1 and V is TRBV6-1; 7 bases map to TRBD2. The CDR3 extends over 15 amino acids. Germline lookup yields CDR1 MNHNS and CDR2 SASEGT. V lost 8 bases, J lost 8 bases, and 15 bases stayed unmatched. The CDR3 nucleotides are TGTGCCAGCTGCGCGGCCAACGGGGGGATACATGAGCAGTTCTTC. This sequence encodes CASCAANGGIHEQFF.

Note on this clonotype: A much larger clone is a single base away; this may be a read error. The chain links TRBV24-1 to TRBJ2-1, with 9 bases fitting TRBD2. Germline CDR1 and CDR2: KGHDR and SFDVKD. The CDR3 is 15 residues long. The V segment lost 6 bases and the J segment 8 bases; nucleotides outside the gene matches: 10. CDR3 bases: TGTGCCACCAGTCACAGGTCTAGCGGGATCCATGAGCAGTTCTTC. Its translation is CATSHRSSGIHEQFF.

This clonotype was seen at least ten times. The CDR3: CASTEARGDTQYF. The CDR3 DNA is TGTGCCAGCACCGAAGCCCGGGGAGATACGCAGTATTTT. V and J are TRBV28 and TRBJ2-3; possibly TRBD2 for D (5 bases). Germline CDR1 and CDR2: MDHEN and SYDVKM. Trimming left V 7 bases short and J 5 bases short, with 13 bases between. The length of the CDR3 is 13 residues. Filled out from reference TRBV28 and TRBJ2-3, the complete variable domain reads DVKVTQSSRYLVKRTGEKVFLECVQDMDHENMFWYRQDPGLGLRLIYFSYDVKMKEKGDIPEGYSVSREKKERFSLILESASTNQTSMYLCASTEARGDTQYFGPGTRLTVL.

This clonotype was detected ten times or more. This chain links TRBV21-1 with TRBJ2-3. TRBV21-1 represents a pseudogene. The CDR3 has 14 residues. The CDR3 spells CASSKVHSTDTQYF. CDR3 DNA sequence: TGTGCCAGCAGCAAAGTGCATTCGACAGATACGCAGTATTTT.

The rearrangement uses TRBV5-1 and TRBJ2-1, with 16 bases identical to TRBD2. J was trimmed by 8 bases and V by 0 bases; bases with no gene match: 23. Per the germline V gene, CDR1 is SGHRS and CDR2 is YFSETQ. The CDR3 has 23 residues. DNA of the CDR3: TGCGCCAGCAGCTTGGACCCACACCCGCTGGGACTAGCGGGAGGGGGCCTACGGTATGAGCAGTTCTTC. It is translated as CASSLDPHPLGLAGGGLRYEQFF.

The sample holds many counts of this clonotype. The chain couples TRBV5-6 to TRBJ2-3; 9 bases align to TRBD2. Germline trimming cut 4 bases from V and 4 bases from J; bases unmatched to any gene: 10. The CDR3 is 16 amino acids. Per the germline V gene, CDR1 is SGHDT and CDR2 is YYEEEE. The CDR3 sequence is CASSLDGSGSADTQYF. The CDR3 nucleotides are TGTGCCAGCAGCCTGGATGGTAGCGGGAGCGCAGATACGCAGTATTTT.

This clonotype was counted between two and nine times. This sequence joins TRBV28 and TRBJ1-5; a possible D gene is TRBD1 (6 bases). V lost 5 bases and J 0 bases, leaving 14 bases between the germline ends. Per the germline V gene, CDR1 is MDHEN and CDR2 is SYDVKM. This CDR3 spans 16 amino acids. The CDR3 DNA follows: TGTGCCAGCAGTCGAGGGGGACGACCTAGCAATCAGCCCCAGCATTTT. This codes for CASSRGGRPSNQPQHF.

The chain joins TRBV20-1 to TRBJ2-7; the D gene could be TRBD1 or TRBD2 (5 bases each). The ends were cut back, 5 bases at V and 2 bases at J, with 13 bases in the middle. Per the germline V gene, CDR1 is DFQATT and CDR2 is SNEGSKA (reference sequence). The CDR3 has 13 residues. The CDR3 here is CSASPLGAYEQYF. The DNA of the CDR3 is TGCAGTGCTTCCCCACTGGGGGCCTACGAGCAGTACTTC.

As for this clonotype: A much larger clonotype is one base distant, so this may be a read error. Without the conserved terminal phenylalanine or tryptophan, this CDR3 likely stems from a read error. The rearrangement joins TRBV5-1 to TRBJ2-3, with D unclear. Germline lookup yields CDR1 SGHRS and CDR2 YFSETQ. The CDR3 runs to 12 residues. V gave up 4 bases and J gave up 0 bases, with 3 bases separating them. The CDR3 is CASSMSTDTQYL. The DNA of the CDR3 is TGCGCCAGCAGCATGAGCACAGATACGCAGTATTTA.

This clonotype was detected a few times. This chain links TRBV29-1 with TRBJ2-1; 8 bases are a match to TRBD2. V gave up 7 bases and J gave up 0 bases; unmatched junction bases: 5. Germline V CDR1 and CDR2: SQVTM, ANQGSEA. The CDR3 has 14 residues. In DNA, the CDR3 is TGCAGCGGCGACACTAGCGGCTCCTACAATGAGCAGTTCTTC. Translation gives CSGDTSGSYNEQFF.

This clonotype appeared many times. This chain connects TRBV5-1 to TRBJ1-4, with 7 nucleotides matching TRBD1. This CDR3 has 14 residues. The J segment lost 3 bases and the V segment lost 4 bases, leaving 3 bases of the junction unmatched. Per germline, CDR1 SGHRS and CDR2 YFSETQ. The DNA of the CDR3 is TGCGCCAGCAGCATAGACAGGGCTAATGAAAAACTGTTTTTT. Translation: CASSIDRANEKLFF.

This clonotype was counted many times. This sequence joins TRBV20-1 and TRBJ2-1; unclear D gene. Germline CDR1 and CDR2: DFQATT and SNEGSKA (reference sequence). The CDR3 covers 11 residues. The CDR3 sequence is CNARSYNEQFF. CDR3 nucleotide sequence: TGCAATGCCAGGTCCTACAATGAGCAGTTCTTC.